This T cell receptor beta chain emerged from a study of blood T cell repertoires in COVID-19. The CDR3 loop spans 15 amino acids. Germline V gene lookup returns CDR1 SGHTA and CDR2 FQGNSA. The V and J ends lost 3 bases and 6 bases, in that order; junction bases with no gene match: 5. Individuals aged roughly 18 to 95 years were recruited from about two dozen US areas. Membership in each cohort depended on participant-reported clinical history. Cohort 3 donors counted as recovered after two negative PCRs, clearance, or resolved symptoms. Methods used by the authors: Reference gene primer amplification gave estimated nucleated cell counts. Repertoires were generated with immunoSEQ multiplex PCR, while TCRdb's copy carries only in-frame clones and drops some. V, J and clone size reflect that table, while D and trimming were determined from the DNA. The sample shows roughly 310,000 clones, 90% of them seen only once.

This clonotype was sampled from a man in his 60s who had recovered from COVID-19. This chain connects TRBV7-2 to TRBJ2-1; 10 bases map to TRBD2. The source material was PBMCs or T cells enriched from blood (not recorded which). The CDR3 is CASSLWTSGSNEQFF. In DNA, the CDR3 is TGTGCCAGCAGCTTGTGGACTAGCGGATCCAATGAGCAGTTCTTC.